The 21 T cell receptor beta chains below come from one sample, sequenced in a study of cytomegalovirus exposure and HLA in healthy donors. The PCR ran on 60 Vbeta and 13 Jbeta primers. Repertoires were generated with immunoSEQ multiplex PCR, while TCRdb's copy carries only in-frame clones and drops some. This sample has fewer than 200,000 clones; roughly 79% occur once, and the top ten carry 1.3%. The sequenced material came from PBMCs. These TCRs come from a woman aged 45-59 years in good health and CMV-seronegative.

This sequence joins TRBV7-2 and TRBJ2-1; no clear D gene. Germline CDR1 is SGHTA and CDR2 is FQGNSA. V was shortened by 3 bases and J by 7 bases, with 13 bases between the two germline ends. The CDR3 has 14 amino acids. In DNA, the CDR3 is TGTGCCAGCAGCTTGGTCATGACTGGTAATGAGCAGTTCTTC. Translating it yields CASSLVMTGNEQFF. Full variable domain (rest looked up from reference TRBV7-2 and TRBJ2-1): GAGVSQSPSNKVTEKGKDVELRCDPISGHTALYWYRQSLGQGLEFLIYFQGNSAPDKSGLPSDRFSAERTGGSVSTLTIQRTQQEDSAVYLCASSLVMTGNEQFFGPGTRLTVL.

The V and J genes are TRBV6-1 and TRBJ2-1; TRBD1 matches at 8 bases. The germline CDR1 and CDR2 sequences are MNHNS and SASEGT. The CDR3 totals 17 residues. V gave up 4 bases and J gave up 5 bases; unmatched junction bases: 13. The CDR3 coding sequence is TGTGCCAGCAGTGCCCGCTACCGGGACAGGTTAGACAATGAGCAGTTCTTC. Protein: CASSARYRDRLDNEQFF.

The chain joins TRBV5-1 to TRBJ2-7; possibly TRBD1 for D (6 bases). CDR1 is SGHRS, CDR2 YFSETQ, per germline. V dropped 8 bases and J dropped 7 bases, with 25 bases sitting between them. The CDR3 is 15 residues long. The DNA for the CDR3 is TGCGCCAGTTCCCCACAGCCACAGGGTGTTCGGGAGCAGTACTTC. It yields the protein CASSPQPQGVREQYF.

This clone was seen once. A junction boundary mismatches the germline segment, possibly from a read error. The genes are TRBV7-9 and TRBJ2-1, with D hard to call. Germline CDR1 is SEHNR and CDR2 is FQNEAQ (reference sequence). CDR3 length: 12 amino acids. The CDR3: CSSRFQENEQFF. The DNA for the CDR3 is TGTTCCAGCAGGTTCCAGGAAAATGAGCAGTTCTTC.

The chain is built from TRBV25-1 and TRBJ2-1; the D gene is possibly TRBD1 (6 bases). This CDR3 contains 15 residues. V lost 6 bases and J 6 bases, leaving 18 bases between the germline ends. Per germline, CDR1 MGHDK and CDR2 SYGVNS. CDR3 region: CASSRSTGFPNEQFF. The CDR3 DNA reads as TGTGCCAGCAGCCGAAGTACAGGGTTCCCCAATGAGCAGTTCTTC.

This chain links TRBV14 with TRBJ2-1, with 7 bases aligning to TRBD1. There are 15 residues in the CDR3. The germline CDR1 and CDR2 sequences are SGHDN and FVKESK. V trimming: 5 bases; J trimming: 6 bases; junction bases outside the gene matches: 10. The CDR3 region is CASSSLVRGFNEQFF. In DNA form, the CDR3 reads TGTGCCAGCAGCTCGCTGGTCAGGGGGTTCAATGAGCAGTTCTTC. The full variable domain, its missing parts supplied by reference TRBV14 and TRBJ2-1, is EAGVTQFPSHSVIEKGQTVTLRCDPISGHDNLYWYRRVMGKEIKFLLHFVKESKQDESGMPNNRFLAERTGGTYSTLKVQPAELEDSGVYFCASSSLVRGFNEQFFGPGTRLTVL.

V and J are TRBV20-1 and TRBJ2-1, with no clear D. The CDR3 sequence is 10 residues long. V lost 3 bases and J lost 8, with 5 bases in between. Germline-derived CDR1 and CDR2 are DFQATT and SNEGSKA (reference sequence). In nucleotides, the CDR3 is TGCAGTGCTAGCAATGATGAGCAGTTCTTC. It is translated as CSASNDEQFF.

The V gene is TRBV19, the J gene TRBJ2-6; D is uncertain. The CDR3 covers 17 residues. V lost 3 bases, J lost 0 bases, and 12 bases lay in between. Germline assignment: CDR1 LNHDA and CDR2 SQIVND (reference sequence). This chain's CDR3 is CASSISASSSGANVLTF. The CDR3 region has the DNA TGTGCCAGTAGTATTTCGGCATCTAGCTCTGGGGCCAACGTCCTGACTTTC.

J is TRBJ1-1 and V is TRBV5-4, with TRBD1 as a possible D gene (5 bases). Germline CDR1 is SGHNT and CDR2 is YYREEE (reference sequence). The CDR3 consists of 14 residues. Trimming took off 5 bases at V and 1 base at J, with 12 bases between the two ends. DNA of the CDR3: TGTGCCAGCAGGTCGGGGGGGACGAACACTGAAGCTTTCTTT. It translates to CASRSGGTNTEAFF.

This chain joins TRBV14 and TRBJ2-1, with TRBD2 matching over 8 bases. Unmatched junction bases numbered 7, after V lost 4 bases and J lost 5 bases. CDR3 length: 15 residues. Germline V gene lookup returns CDR1 SGHDN and CDR2 FVKESK. CDR3: CASSRPGGMDNEQFF. CDR3 coding DNA: TGTGCCAGCAGCCGCCCGGGGGGGATGGACAATGAGCAGTTCTTC.

This clone is categorized as medium-sized (0.01 to 0.1%). The sample holds other DNA sequences that translate to the same CDR3. The chain couples TRBV6-4 to TRBJ2-3; 11 positions agree with TRBD2. Germline CDR1 and CDR2: MRHNA and SNTAGT. Trimming removed 6 bases from V and 5 bases from J; junction bases left unmatched: 7. This CDR3 contains 15 residues. CDR3 loop: CASSPGLAGGDTQYF. CDR3 nucleotide sequence: TGTGCCAGCAGCCCGGGGCTAGCGGGAGGAGATACGCAGTATTTT.

Remarks on this clone: The junction and the germline gene differ at one end; a read error may be behind it. The rearrangement uses TRBV19 and TRBJ2-1; TRBD2 aligns across 11 bases. Germline lookup yields CDR1 LNHDA and CDR2 SQIVND (reference sequence). CDR3 size: 13 residues. CDR3 loop: CASSMVTSGVRVF. In DNA form, the CDR3 reads TGTGCCAGTAGTATGGTGACTAGCGGGGTGCGCGTCTTC.

The chain joins TRBV2 to TRBJ1-5, with D maybe TRBD1 (5 bases). Germline CDR1 SNHLY, CDR2 FYNNEI. The CDR3 sequence is 17 residues long. V lost 7 bases to trimming and J lost 0 bases, with 19 bases between them. This CDR3 reads CASKGVLGEGSNQPQHF. The CDR3 coding sequence is TGTGCCAGCAAGGGTGTTTTAGGGGAGGGTAGCAATCAGCCCCAGCATTTT.

The J gene is TRBJ2-7, the V gene TRBV7-2; 8 bases are a match to TRBD2. The CDR3 has 15 residues. The V gene's germline CDR1 is SGHTA and CDR2 FQGNSA. V trimming: 5 bases; J trimming: 6 bases; junction bases outside the gene matches: 12. Here the CDR3 reads CASSPGSGKRAEQYF. CDR3 in DNA: TGTGCCAGCAGCCCCGGTAGCGGGAAAAGGGCCGAGCAGTACTTC.

CDR3 sequence: CASSLWGLDYGYTF. CDR3 in DNA: TGTGCCAGCAGCTTATGGGGGCTTGACTATGGCTACACCTTC. The V gene is TRBV11-2, the J gene TRBJ1-2; D is perhaps TRBD1 (6 bases). Germline CDR1 SGHAT, CDR2 FQNNGV. V lost 2 bases and J 3 bases, leaving 10 bases between the germline ends. The CDR3 consists of 14 residues.

On this clone itself: One junction end does not reproduce the germline sequence, and a read error may be involved. V usage is TRBV28 and J usage is TRBJ1-5; TRBD1 agrees at 12 bases. The germline CDR1 and CDR2 sequences are MDHEN and SYDVKM. CDR3 length equals 21 residues. CDR3 amino acids: CAGSHLAGTGGLPVPNQPQHF. Written as DNA, the CDR3 is TGTGCCGGCAGTCACCTGGCAGGGACAGGGGGCCTCCCAGTCCCAAATCAGCCCCAGCATTTT.

The chain carries TRBV18 and TRBJ2-7, with D possibly matching TRBD2 (6 bases). Germline CDR1 reads KGHSH; CDR2 reads LQKENI. The CDR3 length is 16 residues. Trimming took 1 base from V and 5 from J, leaving 18 bases between them. The CDR3 DNA reads as TGTGCCAGCTCACCACTTAAGGATGGTCGGGGGAACGAGCAGTACTTC. Amino acids: CASSPLKDGRGNEQYF.

The rearrangement joins TRBV18 to TRBJ2-7; the D is unclear. Per the germline V gene, CDR1 is KGHSH and CDR2 is LQKENI. Trimming removed 3 bases at V and 3 bases at J, with 9 bases between. The CDR3 extends over 13 amino acids. The CDR3 here is CASSPGVYYEQYF. The CDR3 DNA reads as TGTGCCAGCTCACCGGGCGTATACTACGAGCAGTACTTC.

The chain joins TRBV21-1 to TRBJ1-1; TRBD1 was called by the table and not checked on the DNA. TRBV21-1 is flagged as a pseudogene. CDR3 length: 14 amino acids. CDR3 coding DNA: TGTGCCAGGAAAACAGGGGGCTCGCGGACTGAAGCTTTCTTT. It is translated as CARKTGGSRTEAFF.

The chain uses TRBV28 and TRBJ2-5, with D unresolved. V was pared by 4 bases and J by 5 bases, with 8 bases between. This CDR3 region has 12 residues. CDR1 is MDHEN and CDR2 is SYDVKM in the germline V gene. CDR3 in amino acids: CASSSTWETQYF. The CDR3 DNA is TGTGCCAGCAGTTCTACGTGGGAGACCCAGTACTTC.

This rearrangement joins TRBV28 to TRBJ2-5, with a weak D call TRBD1 (6 bases). The CDR3 covers 13 residues. The germline V gene encodes CDR1 MDHEN and CDR2 SYDVKM. The V end was cut by 5 bases, the J end by 4 bases, with 11 bases between. Written as DNA, the CDR3 is TGTGCCAGCAGTCTCGGACAGCTAGAGACCCAGTACTTC. Residues: CASSLGQLETQYF. Supplemented by reference TRBV28 and TRBJ2-5, the full variable domain reads DVKVTQSSRYLVKRTGEKVFLECVQDMDHENMFWYRQDPGLGLRLIYFSYDVKMKEKGDIPEGYSVSREKKERFSLILESASTNQTSMYLCASSLGQLETQYFGPGTRLLVL.